This T cell receptor (beta chain) was captured by sequencing in a study of blood T cell repertoires in COVID-19. Looking at the study overall: The origin of the acute and convalescent COVID-19 samples was the United States, Italy and Spain. Nucleic acid was either cDNA or gDNA, and it came from T cells, B-cell-depleted T cells, or PBMCs.

In the original analysis: Amplified reference gene primers provided the basis for estimating nucleated cell counts. Libraries were prepared by immunoSEQ multiplex PCR; TCRdb keeps only in-frame clonotypes and omits some of them. That table furnishes V, J and clone size, whereas the DNA furnished D and trimming. The profile shows fewer than 200,000 clones, 70% to 90% of them singletons. Per the germline V gene, CDR1 is MRHNA and CDR2 is SNTAGT. The V end lost 3 bases, the J end lost 8 bases, and 16 bases lay between the germline ends. This CDR3 region has 15 residues. Sequencing was carried out using peripheral blood. The chain is built from TRBV6-4 and TRBJ2-2; the D gene is possibly TRBD1 (5 bases). The clonotype comes from a man aged 40-55 years who had recovered from COVID-19. The CDR3 region is CASSDQTAQGGELFF. As DNA, the CDR3 is TGTGCCAGCAGTGATCAGACAGCTCAAGGAGGGGAGCTGTTTTTT.